These T cell receptor beta chains were read from a single sample in a study of shared clonotypes between healthy human individuals. Clones were read by immunoSEQ multiplex PCR, and TCRdb kept only the in-frame ones, dropping some. The sample yields roughly 490,000 clones, around 80% seen once. Sequenced material: PBMCs. These receptors all stem from a middle-aged woman in good health. Some clones in this sample may be carry-over from other donors' samples. CDR3s include the opening cysteine and the closing phenylalanine or tryptophan. A D gene is named only where the DNA matches it firmly. Some rows mark clone size as missing; the rest say once, few, many or name a class of expanded clone.

J: TRBJ2-1
size: -
D: -
V: TRBV7-3
DNA: TGTGCCAGCAGCGCGGGACAATACAATGAGCAGTTCTTC
CDR3: CASSAGQYNEQFF

J: TRBJ2-7
size: -
D: -
V: TRBV28
DNA: TGTGCCAGCAGTGAACCAGCCTCCTACGAGCAGTACTTC
CDR3: CASSEPASYEQYF

J: TRBJ2-2
size: -
D: -
V: TRBV4-2
DNA: TGTGCCAGCAGCCAAGGAGGGGACACCGGGGAGCTGTTTTTT
CDR3: CASSQGGDTGELFF

J: TRBJ2-5
size: -
D: -
V: TRBV5-1
DNA: TGCGCCAGCAGCTGGGGGGACGGCAGTGAGACCCAGTACTTC
CDR3: CASSWGDGSETQYF

J: TRBJ2-2
size: -
D: -
V: TRBV28
DNA: TGTGCCAGCAGACTTTCAGGGAACACCGGGGAGCTGTTTTTT
CDR3: CASRLSGNTGELFF

J: TRBJ1-2
size: -
D: TRBD1
V: TRBV5-5
DNA: TGTGCCAGCAGCTTGGGGGACAGCACGAACTATGGCTACACCTTC
CDR3: CASSLGDSTNYGYTF

J: TRBJ1-2
size: few
D: -
V: TRBV29-1
DNA: TGCAGCGTTGAGGATGAGGGGAATAACTATGGCTACACCTTC
CDR3: CSVEDEGNNYGYTF

J: TRBJ2-7
size: -
D: -
V: TRBV4-2
DNA: TGTGCCAGCAGCCAAGAGCAAAGGCCGGCCTACGAGCAGTACTTC
CDR3: CASSQEQRPAYEQYF

J: TRBJ2-5
size: -
D: -
V: TRBV19
DNA: TGTGCCAGTAGTATACTGGGTTGGGAGGAGACCCAGTACTTC
CDR3: CASSILGWEETQYF

J: TRBJ2-1
size: -
D: -
V: TRBV15
DNA: TGTGCCACCAGCAGAGCTGGGGGCATAGCGGGTGTGTCCTACAATGAGCAGTTCTTC
CDR3: CATSRAGGIAGVSYNEQFF

J: TRBJ2-5
size: -
D: -
V: TRBV7-5
DNA: TGTGCCAGAAGCTTGGTAGCGGGAGTAGAGACCCAGTACTTC
CDR3: CARSLVAGVETQYF

J: TRBJ1-1
size: -
D: TRBD1
V: TRBV18
DNA: TGTGCCAGCTCACCTGGGACAGGGATGAACACTGAAGCTTTCTTT
CDR3: CASSPGTGMNTEAFF

J: TRBJ2-2
size: -
D: -
V: TRBV19
DNA: TGTGCCAGTAGGACCAGGGGAACCGGGGAGCTGTTTTTT
CDR3: CASRTRGTGELFF

J: TRBJ2-1
size: -
D: -
V: TRBV6-1
DNA: TGTGCCACAAGTGGGAGCTCCTACAATGAGCAGTTCTTC
CDR3: CATSGSSYNEQFF

J: TRBJ2-3
size: -
D: -
V: TRBV28
DNA: TGTGCCAGCAGTCGCACACAGGACGTCACAGATACGCAGTATTTT
CDR3: CASSRTQDVTDTQYF

J: TRBJ1-4
size: -
D: -
V: TRBV19
DNA: TGTGCCAGTAGTACGGGGGTTAATGAAAAACTGTTTTTT
CDR3: CASSTGVNEKLFF

J: TRBJ1-1
size: -
D: TRBD1
V: TRBV6-5
DNA: TGTGCCAGCAGCAGGGACAGGGAGAACACTGAAGCTTTCTTT
CDR3: CASSRDRENTEAFF